One sample yielded the 23 T cell receptor beta chains listed below, sequenced in a study of long-term antiretroviral therapy in people with HIV. The immunoSEQ assay was v3.0, run at survey level. Assay used: immunoSEQ multiplex PCR; TCRdb lists only in-frame clones, some missing. This table has about 33,000 clones, about 80% appearing once. This specimen consisted of unsorted PBMCs, obtained 2 years after starting antiretroviral therapy. Source of these receptors: a woman between 50 and 59 years old with HIV.

The rearrangement uses TRBV5-6 and TRBJ2-2, with D perhaps assigned TRBD1 or TRBD2 (5 bases each). Germline V gives CDR1 SGHDT, CDR2 YYEEEE. The V end was cut by 3 bases, the J end by 4 bases, with 10 bases between. The CDR3 covers 14 residues. The CDR3 region is CASSWDRSTGELFF. CDR3 DNA sequence: TGTGCCAGCAGCTGGGACCGAAGCACCGGGGAGCTGTTTTTT.

The gene calls are TRBV5-6 and TRBJ2-7; TRBD2 matches 9 bases. The CDR3 length is 14 residues. The germline CDR1 and CDR2 sequences are SGHDT and YYEEEE. V shed 0 bases, J shed 7 bases, and the junction held 5 bases outside the gene matches. The CDR3 coding sequence is TGTGCCAGCAGCTTGGGCGGGGGGGCCGATGAGCAGTACGTC. This encodes CASSLGGGADEQYV.

The chain combines TRBV6-5 with TRBJ1-6, with D perhaps matching TRBD1 (5 bases). In germline, CDR1 is MNHEY, CDR2 SVGAGI. The CDR3 has 14 amino acids. Trimming removed 8 bases from V and 9 bases from J, with 17 bases in between. The CDR3 protein is CASRAGFFGSPLHF. CDR3 in DNA: TGTGCCAGCCGGGCAGGGTTTTTTGGTTCACCCCTCCACTTT.

This sequence joins TRBV15 and TRBJ1-1; D is uncertain. Germline assignment: CDR1 LNHNV and CDR2 YYDKDF (reference sequence). V was pared by 1 base and J by 1 base, with 7 bases between. The CDR3 has 14 amino acids. The CDR3, as DNA: TGTGCCACCAGCAGAGCCCGACAGAACACTGAAGCTTTCTTT. It yields the protein CATSRARQNTEAFF.

The rearrangement joins TRBV30 to TRBJ2-3; D gene unclear. With 6 bases removed from V and 0 bases from J, the gap between germline ends came to 16 bases. The CDR3 consists of 15 residues. Per the germline V gene, CDR1 is GTSNPN and CDR2 is SVGIG (reference sequence). In DNA, the CDR3 is TGTGCCTGTTCTCCCGACCGACCCAGCACAGATACGCAGTATTTT. As protein: CACSPDRPSTDTQYF.

This chain joins TRBV5-1 and TRBJ2-5; 16 bases map to TRBD2. The CDR3 length is 17 residues. The germline CDR1 and CDR2 sequences are SGHRS and YFSETQ. Trimming cost V 2 bases and J 5 bases; bases outside gene matches: 6. CDR3: CASSFGTSGGAVETQYF. Written as DNA, the CDR3 is TGCGCCAGCAGCTTTGGGACTAGCGGGGGGGCAGTGGAGACCCAGTACTTC.

The chain carries TRBV6-5 and TRBJ1-6; 11 nucleotides agree with TRBD1. The CDR3 spans 16 residues. The V and J ends lost 4 bases and 5 bases, in that order; junction bases with no gene match: 4. Per germline, CDR1 MNHEY and CDR2 SVGAGI. The CDR3 sequence is CASSFGTGGNNSPLHF. Here the CDR3 DNA reads TGTGCCAGCAGTTTTGGGACAGGGGGTAATAATTCACCCCTCCACTTT.

The rearrangement uses TRBV19 and TRBJ1-5; maybe TRBD1 (6 bases). There are 17 residues in the CDR3. The ends were cut back, 3 bases at V and 5 bases at J, with 20 bases in the middle. Per the germline V gene, CDR1 is LNHDA and CDR2 is SQIVND (reference sequence). The CDR3 region has the DNA TGTGCCAGTAGTATCCCAAAGGAGGCAGGGGCCCATCAGCCCCAGCATTTT. Amino acid sequence: CASSIPKEAGAHQPQHF.

The chain joins TRBV28 to TRBJ2-5; TRBD2 aligns across 11 bases. The trim removed 5 bases at V and 4 bases at J, leaving 3 bases unmatched. The germline CDR1 and CDR2 sequences are MDHEN and SYDVKM. The CDR3 runs 14 residues. CDR3 region: CASSGTSGAETQYF. CDR3 nucleotide sequence: TGTGCCAGCAGTGGGACTAGCGGAGCAGAGACCCAGTACTTC.

The V and J genes are TRBV10-2 and TRBJ1-2; 8 bases line up with TRBD1. The V and J ends lost 3 bases and 6 bases, in that order; junction bases with no gene match: 6. This CDR3 is built from 14 residues. From germline, CDR1 is WSHSY and CDR2 SAAADI. CDR3 sequence: CASSEQGELDGYTF. The CDR3 DNA sequence: TGCGCCAGCAGTGAACAGGGGGAATTGGATGGCTACACCTTC.

This clone was detected a few times. The rearrangement uses TRBV10-3 and TRBJ2-7, with TRBD2 as a possible D gene (5 bases). The CDR3 loop spans 15 amino acids. Germline loops: CDR1 ENHRY, CDR2 SYGVKD. V shed 5 bases and J shed 0 bases, with 14 bases lying between them. The CDR3 loop is CAISPGLESSYEQYF. In DNA, the CDR3 is TGTGCCATCAGTCCAGGACTCGAGAGCTCCTACGAGCAGTACTTC.

The chain is built from TRBV7-2 and TRBJ2-4, with D hard to call. The V and J ends lost 5 bases and 7 bases respectively, with 27 bases between them. Germline CDR1 and CDR2: SGHTA and FQGNSA. The CDR3 loop spans 18 amino acids. The CDR3, as DNA: TGTGCCAGCAGCCCAGTACCCGCGGCCTCCCCTAAGTTTAACATTCAGTACTTC. Translating gives CASSPVPAASPKFNIQYF.

The rearrangement uses TRBV2 and TRBJ2-3; 16 bases agree with TRBD2. Germline V gene sequence: CDR1 SNHLY, CDR2 FYNNEI. V was clipped by 7 bases and J by 0 bases; unmatched bases: 10. The CDR3 is made up of 19 amino acids. CDR3 sequence reads: CASTNPGLAGGTSTDTQYF. The CDR3 DNA follows: TGTGCCAGCACCAACCCGGGACTAGCGGGGGGGACTAGCACAGATACGCAGTATTTT.

The chain employs TRBV5-1 and TRBJ1-6, with D unclear. Germline V gene data show CDR1 as SGHRS and CDR2 as YFSETQ. V was trimmed by 0 bases and J by 7 bases, leaving 8 bases between them. This CDR3 is 14 amino acids long. In DNA, the CDR3 is TGCGCCAGCAGCTTGGTTCAGGAGAATTCACCCCTCCACTTT. Its translation: CASSLVQENSPLHF.

The CDR3 DNA is TGTGCCTGGAGTATGGGGAACTACGAGCAGTACTTC. Amino acids: CAWSMGNYEQYF. This chain connects TRBV30 to TRBJ2-7; unclear D gene. This CDR3 has 12 residues. The germline gives CDR1 GTSNPN, CDR2 SVGIG (reference sequence). V lost 2 bases, J lost 3 bases, and 8 bases lay in between.

The chain recombines TRBV30 with TRBJ2-3; D may match TRBD1 or TRBD2 (5 bases each). Deletions cut 3 bases from V and 6 bases from J, with 16 bases between. This CDR3 comprises 14 residues. CDR1 and CDR2 (germline): GTSNPN, SVGIG (reference sequence). The CDR3 nucleotides are TGTGCCTGGAGGGTTCCCGGGGCCTCGGATACGCAGTATTTT. This encodes CAWRVPGASDTQYF.

This rearrangement joins TRBV29-1 to TRBJ2-1, with TRBD2 matching over 9 bases. The junction had 9 bases not matched to a gene; V was cut back by 3 bases and J by 6 bases. The length of the CDR3 is 15 residues. The germline V gene has CDR1 SQVTM and CDR2 ANQGSEA. The CDR3 spells CSVERRGGQGNEQFF. DNA for the CDR3: TGCAGCGTTGAGAGGCGGGGGGGCCAGGGCAATGAGCAGTTCTTC.

The chain has TRBV27 and TRBJ2-7; no firm D call. Per the germline V gene, CDR1 is MNHEY and CDR2 is SMNVEV (reference sequence). V lost 6 bases, J lost 5 bases, and 14 bases lay in between. The CDR3 covers 13 residues. The CDR3 loop reads CASRPPGVDEQYF. The CDR3 DNA reads TGTGCCAGCAGGCCTCCTGGGGTCGACGAGCAGTACTTC.

The chain combines TRBV27 with TRBJ2-1, with 9 bases fitting TRBD1. The CDR3 is 16 amino acids. The germline V gene encodes CDR1 MNHEY and CDR2 SMNVEV (reference sequence). Trimming at V came to 4 bases and at J to 5 bases, leaving 9 bases not matched to a gene. The chain's CDR3 is CASSYPPGQGNNEQFF. The CDR3 DNA reads TGTGCCAGCAGTTACCCACCGGGACAGGGTAACAATGAGCAGTTCTTC.

The rearrangement links TRBV5-1 to TRBJ2-6, with 7 bases lining up with TRBD2. The V and J ends lost 6 bases and 7 bases, in that order; junction bases with no gene match: 7. The CDR3 covers 14 residues. CDR1 is SGHRS and CDR2 is YFSETQ in the germline V gene. CDR3 in amino acids: CASTVGGSANVLTF. CDR3 nucleotide sequence: TGCGCCAGCACCGTGGGGGGGAGTGCCAACGTCCTGACTTTC. Full variable domain (missing parts from reference TRBV5-1 and TRBJ2-6): KAGVTQTPRYLIKTRGQQVTLSCSPISGHRSVSWYQQTPGQGLQFLFEYFSETQRNKGNFPGRFSGRQFSNSRSEMNVSTLELGDSALYLCASTVGGSANVLTFGAGSRLTVL.

V is TRBV10-2 and J is TRBJ2-3; 7 bases line up with TRBD1. The CDR3 covers 14 residues. The J segment lost 1 base and the V segment lost 8 bases, leaving 6 bases of the junction unmatched. CDR1 WSHSY and CDR2 SAAADI come from the germline V gene. The DNA of the CDR3 is TGCGCCAGCGACGCAGGGGGTGGCACAGATACGCAGTATTTT. Translated, it gives CASDAGGGTDTQYF.

V usage is TRBV10-3 and J usage is TRBJ2-3, with D perhaps matching TRBD2 (5 bases). Trimming cost V 4 bases and J 0 bases, with 8 bases left between them. From germline, CDR1 is ENHRY and CDR2 SYGVKD. This CDR3 comprises 14 residues. In DNA form, the CDR3 reads TGTGCCATCAGTGTAGGCGGGAGCACAGATACGCAGTATTTT. It translates to CAISVGGSTDTQYF.

Comment on this clone: Distinct nucleotide sequences in the sample also encode this CDR3. The chain employs TRBV4-1 and TRBJ1-6, with no clear D. V gave up 2 bases and J gave up 2 bases, with 7 bases separating them. CDR1 MGHRA and CDR2 YSYEKL come from the germline V gene. The CDR3 has 15 amino acids. The CDR3, as DNA: TGCGCCAGCAGCCAAATTCTGGCCTATAATTCACCCCTCCACTTT. Translated, it gives CASSQILAYNSPLHF.